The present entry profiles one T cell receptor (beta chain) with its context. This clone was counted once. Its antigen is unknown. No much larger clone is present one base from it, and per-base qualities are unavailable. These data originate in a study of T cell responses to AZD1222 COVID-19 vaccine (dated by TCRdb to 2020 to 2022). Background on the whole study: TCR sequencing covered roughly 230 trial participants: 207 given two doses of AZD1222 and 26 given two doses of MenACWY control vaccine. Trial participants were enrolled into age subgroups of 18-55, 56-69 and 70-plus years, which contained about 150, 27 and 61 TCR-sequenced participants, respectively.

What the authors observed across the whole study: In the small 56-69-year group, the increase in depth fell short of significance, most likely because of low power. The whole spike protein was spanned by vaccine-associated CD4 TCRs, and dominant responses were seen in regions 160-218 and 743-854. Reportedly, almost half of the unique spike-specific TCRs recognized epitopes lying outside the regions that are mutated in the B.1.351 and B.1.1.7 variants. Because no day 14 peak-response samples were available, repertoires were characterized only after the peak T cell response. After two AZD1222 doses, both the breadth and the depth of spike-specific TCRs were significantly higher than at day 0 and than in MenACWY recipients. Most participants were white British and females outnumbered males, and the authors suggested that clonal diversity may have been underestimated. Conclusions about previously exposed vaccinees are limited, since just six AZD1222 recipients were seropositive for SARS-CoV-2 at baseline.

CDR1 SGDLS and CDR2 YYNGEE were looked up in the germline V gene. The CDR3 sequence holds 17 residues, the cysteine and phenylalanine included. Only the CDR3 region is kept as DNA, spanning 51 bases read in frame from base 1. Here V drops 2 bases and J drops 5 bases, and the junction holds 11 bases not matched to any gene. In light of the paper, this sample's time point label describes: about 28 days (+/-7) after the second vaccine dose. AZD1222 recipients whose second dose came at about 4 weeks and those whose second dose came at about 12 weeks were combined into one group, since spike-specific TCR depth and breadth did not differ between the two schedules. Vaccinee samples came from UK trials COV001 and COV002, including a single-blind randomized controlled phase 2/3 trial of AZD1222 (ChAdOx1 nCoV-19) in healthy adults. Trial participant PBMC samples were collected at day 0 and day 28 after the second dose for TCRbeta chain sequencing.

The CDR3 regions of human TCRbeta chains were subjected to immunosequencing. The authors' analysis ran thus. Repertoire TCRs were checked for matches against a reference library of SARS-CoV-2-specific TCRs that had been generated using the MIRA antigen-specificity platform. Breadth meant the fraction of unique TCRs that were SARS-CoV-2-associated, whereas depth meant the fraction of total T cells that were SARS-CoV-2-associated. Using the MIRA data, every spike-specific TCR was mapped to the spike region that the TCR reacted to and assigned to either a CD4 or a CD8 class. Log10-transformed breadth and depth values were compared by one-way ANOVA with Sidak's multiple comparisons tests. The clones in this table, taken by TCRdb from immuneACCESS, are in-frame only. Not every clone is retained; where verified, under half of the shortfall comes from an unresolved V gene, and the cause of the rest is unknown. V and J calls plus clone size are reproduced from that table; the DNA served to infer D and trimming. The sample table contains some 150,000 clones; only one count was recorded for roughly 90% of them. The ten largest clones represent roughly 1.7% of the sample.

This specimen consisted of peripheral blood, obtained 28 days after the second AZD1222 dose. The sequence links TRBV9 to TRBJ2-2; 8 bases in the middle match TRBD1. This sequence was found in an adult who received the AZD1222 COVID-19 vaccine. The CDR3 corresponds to CASSVDRGWDFTGELFF. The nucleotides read TGTGCCAGCAGCGTCGACAGGGGTTGGGATTTTACCGGGGAGCTGTTTTTT.